These T cell receptor beta chains were read from a single sample in a study of cytomegalovirus exposure and HLA in healthy donors. TCRdb's copy holds only in-frame clones and misses some; the assay was immunoSEQ multiplex PCR. The table has 150,000 to 200,000 clones, around 88% seen once. Input material: PBMCs. The receptors were gathered from a woman aged 18-35 years in good health and CMV-seronegative. The CDR3 runs from the conserved cysteine through the conserved F or W. The order of the fields is V gene, D gene, J gene, clone size, CDR3 protein, CDR3 DNA. D genes are given only for firm matches. Clone size is shown for a subset of rows, as once, few, many or a class of expanded clone.

TRBV9	NA	TRBJ1-3	NA	CASSVAVTTGQAGNTIYF	TGTGCCAGCAGCGTAGCGGTTACAACAGGGCAAGCAGGAAACACCATATATTTT
TRBV30	NA	TRBJ2-1	NA	CACTGTSYNEQFF	TGTGCCTGTACCGGGACTTCGTACAATGAGCAGTTCTTC
TRBV6-5	NA	TRBJ2-7	NA	CASSYEGEQYF	TGTGCCAGCAGTTACGAGGGCGAGCAGTACTTC
TRBV27	TRBD2	TRBJ2-1	NA	CASSLGPSSGSLHYNEQFF	TGTGCCAGCAGTTTAGGTCCCTCTAGCGGGAGTCTTCACTACAATGAGCAGTTCTTC
TRBV6-1	TRBD1	TRBJ1-4	NA	CASETGVWEKLFF	TGTGCCAGCGAGACAGGGGTTTGGGAAAAACTGTTTTTT
TRBV6-5	NA	TRBJ1-1	NA	CACKQGLLNTEAFF	TGTGCCTGTAAACAGGGTCTTCTGAACACTGAAGCTTTCTTT
TRBV19	NA	TRBJ1-3	NA	CASTGSSGNTIYF	TGTGCCAGTACGGGGAGCTCTGGAAACACCATATATTTT
TRBV6-5	TRBD2	TRBJ2-7	NA	CASSYSSGRAGYEQYF	TGTGCCAGCAGTTACTCTAGCGGGAGGGCTGGCTACGAGCAGTACTTC
TRBV30	TRBD1	TRBJ1-5	NA	CAWSDRGQRQPQHF	TGTGCCTGGAGCGACAGGGGGCAGCGTCAGCCCCAGCATTTT
TRBV11-2	NA	TRBJ1-1	NA	CASSLQSGGAEAFF	TGTGCCAGCAGCTTACAATCCGGGGGGGCTGAAGCTTTCTTT
TRBV7-2	TRBD2	TRBJ2-1	NA	CASSGLGRLHEQFF	TGTGCCAGCAGCGGACTAGGTCGTCTGCATGAGCAGTTCTTC
TRBV30	NA	TRBJ2-7	NA	CAWSVRRQLVEQYF	TGTGCCTGGAGTGTACGAAGGCAACTAGTCGAGCAGTACTTC
TRBV4-2	TRBD2	TRBJ2-7	NA	CASSLGTSGPPGQYF	TGTGCCAGCAGCCTGGGGACTAGCGGACCTCCGGGGCAGTACTTC
TRBV11-3	NA	TRBJ1-1	NA	CASSFSGDTEAFF	TGTGCCAGCAGCTTCTCCGGGGACACTGAAGCTTTCTTT
TRBV4-1	TRBD2	TRBJ2-7	NA	CASSQGLAGSYEQYF	TGTGCCAGCAGCCAAGGACTAGCGGGTTCCTACGAGCAGTACTTC
TRBV7-6	NA	TRBJ2-7	NA	CASSQGQIYEQYF	TGTGCCAGCAGCCAGGGACAAATCTACGAGCAGTACTTC
TRBV6-1	NA	TRBJ2-5	NA	CASSDFGQETQYF	TGTGCCAGCAGTGATTTCGGCCAAGAGACCCAGTACTTC
TRBV4-2	TRBD1	TRBJ1-2	NA	CASSTDRGTYGYTF	TGTGCCAGCAGCACTGACAGGGGGACCTATGGCTACACCTTC
TRBV27	NA	TRBJ1-1	NA	CASSHDMITNTEAFF	TGTGCCAGCAGCCACGACATGATCACGAACACTGAAGCTTTCTTT
TRBV11-2	TRBD2	TRBJ2-1	NA	CASSSVWLAGHNEQFF	TGTGCCAGCAGCTCCGTGTGGCTAGCGGGACACAATGAGCAGTTCTTC
TRBV9	NA	TRBJ1-4	NA	CASSVGGVNEKLFF	TGTGCCAGCAGCGTTGGAGGGGTTAATGAAAAACTGTTTTTT
TRBV4-1	TRBD2	TRBJ2-5	NA	CASSHGLAGTETQYF	TGCGCCAGCAGCCACGGACTAGCGGGAACAGAGACCCAGTACTTC
TRBV9	TRBD2	TRBJ2-5	NA	CASNRGVQETQYF	TGTGCCTCCAATCGGGGGGTACAAGAGACCCAGTACTTC
TRBV6-4	TRBD2	TRBJ2-7	NA	CASPDGLAGDEYF	TGTGCCAGCCCGGATGGACTAGCGGGAGATGAGTACTTC
TRBV5-4	TRBD2	TRBJ2-5	NA	CASSTGLAWETQYF	TGTGCCAGCAGCACGGGACTAGCGTGGGAGACCCAGTACTTC
TRBV2	NA	TRBJ2-5	NA	CASSGSGSVSETQYF	TGTGCCAGCAGCGGAAGCGGGTCGGTCTCAGAGACCCAGTACTTC
TRBV5-1	NA	TRBJ2-3	once	CASSLQEGVDTDTQYF	TGCGCCAGCAGCTTGCAGGAGGGAGTGGACACAGATACGCAGTATTTT
TRBV2	TRBD1	TRBJ2-7	NA	CASSPDRGPYEQYF	TGTGCCAGCAGTCCTGACAGGGGGCCCTACGAGCAGTACTTC
TRBV19	NA	TRBJ1-5	once	CASSIRHLLSNQPQHF	TGTGCCAGTAGCATAAGACACCTTTTAAGCAATCAGCCCCAGCATTTT
TRBV7-8	NA	TRBJ2-7	once	CASSSVGGVSYEQYF	TGTGCCAGCAGCTCCGTTGGAGGGGTCTCCTACGAGCAGTACTTC
TRBV5-1	TRBD1	TRBJ1-1	NA	CASSLGQGKAFF	TGCGCCAGCAGCTTGGGACAGGGGAAAGCTTTCTTT
TRBV6-6	TRBD1	TRBJ1-4	once	CASSPPGQGSNEKLFF	TGTGCCAGCAGTCCACCGGGACAGGGATCAAATGAAAAACTGTTTTTT
TRBV29-1	TRBD1	TRBJ1-2	NA	CSVGGTAVSNYGYTF	TGCAGCGTTGGGGGGACAGCTGTTTCTAACTATGGCTACACCTTC
TRBV2	TRBD2	TRBJ2-3	NA	CASSEVGTSGTDTQYF	TGTGCCAGCAGTGAAGTGGGGACTAGCGGCACAGATACGCAGTATTTT
TRBV6-5	NA	TRBJ2-3	NA	CASSLNQRRTDTQYF	TGTGCCAGCAGCTTAAACCAGCGTCGCACAGATACGCAGTATTTT
TRBV19	NA	TRBJ1-1	NA	CASSIYSGNTEAFF	TGTGCCAGTAGTATCTACAGTGGGAACACTGAAGCTTTCTTT
TRBV6-6	NA	TRBJ2-1	NA	CASIPGKQFF	TGTGCCAGCATTCCGGGAAAGCAGTTCTTC
TRBV15	NA	TRBJ2-7	NA	CATSRDFNRELSYEQYF	TGTGCCACCAGCAGGGACTTTAACCGCGAACTCTCCTACGAGCAGTACTTC
TRBV19	NA	TRBJ2-2	NA	CASSIDRVGAGELFF	TGTGCCAGTAGTATAGACAGGGTGGGTGCCGGGGAGCTGTTTTTT
TRBV20-1	NA	TRBJ1-1	NA	CSAQGTEAFF	TGCAGTGCCCAGGGCACTGAAGCTTTCTTT
TRBV28	NA	TRBJ1-1	NA	CASSFTGSQAFF	TGTGCCAGCAGTTTCACAGGTTCTCAGGCTTTCTTT
TRBV5-1	TRBD1	TRBJ2-1	NA	CASSQIRTGDNEQFF	TGCGCCAGCAGCCAGATTAGGACAGGTGACAATGAGCAGTTCTTC
TRBV5-1	NA	TRBJ2-3	NA	CASSLGSYTDTQYF	TGCGCCAGCAGCTTGGGGTCCTACACAGATACGCAGTATTTT
TRBV30	NA	TRBJ1-1	NA	CAWSVQGGRNTEAFF	TGTGCCTGGAGTGTACAAGGAGGGAGGAACACTGAAGCTTTCTTT
TRBV7-3	NA	TRBJ1-3	NA	CASSGLPGAGNTIYF	TGTGCCAGCAGCGGCCTGCCAGGGGCTGGAAACACCATATATTTT
TRBV5-1	TRBD1	TRBJ2-2	NA	CASSPRDRGRGGELFF	TGCGCCAGCAGCCCGAGGGACAGGGGGCGCGGCGGGGAGCTGTTTTTT